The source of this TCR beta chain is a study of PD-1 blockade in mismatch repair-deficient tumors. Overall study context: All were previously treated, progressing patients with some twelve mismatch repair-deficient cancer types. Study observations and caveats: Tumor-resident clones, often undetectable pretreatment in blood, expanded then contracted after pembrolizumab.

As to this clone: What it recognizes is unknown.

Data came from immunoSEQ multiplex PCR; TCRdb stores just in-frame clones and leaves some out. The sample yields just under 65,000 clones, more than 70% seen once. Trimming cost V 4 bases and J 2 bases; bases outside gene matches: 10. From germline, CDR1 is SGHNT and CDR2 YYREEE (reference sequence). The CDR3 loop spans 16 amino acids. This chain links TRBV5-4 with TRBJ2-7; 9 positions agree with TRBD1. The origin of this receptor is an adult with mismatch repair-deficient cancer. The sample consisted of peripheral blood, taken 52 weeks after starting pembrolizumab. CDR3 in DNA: TGTGCCAGCAGCACACGAGGGACAGGGCAGCCCTACGAGCAGTACTTC. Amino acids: CASSTRGTGQPYEQYF.